This TCR beta chain is drawn from a study of PD-1 blockade in mismatch repair-deficient tumors. Study at large: Patients had approximately 13 mismatch repair-deficient cancer types, all previously treated and progressing. The study, taken as a whole, reports: After pembrolizumab, tumor-resident clones rose rapidly, then generally contracted before radiologic responses.

V shed 11 bases and J shed 2 bases, with 13 bases lying between them. Germline assignment: CDR1 SNHLY and CDR2 FYNNEI. The length of the CDR3 is 13 residues. A single count supports this clone. No antigen is known for it. Profiling relied on immunoSEQ multiplex PCR, and the TCRdb table lists in-frame clones only, not all of them. The sample carries around 110,000 clones, 70% to 80% recorded once. TCR sequencing covered a few patients who responded to pembrolizumab. This sequence joins TRBV2 and TRBJ1-5, with D possibly being TRBD1 (5 bases). This clonotype originated in an adult with mismatch repair-deficient cancer. The sample in question was peripheral blood, obtained about 13 months after starting pembrolizumab. The CDR3 here is CAGGSGGNQPQHF. CDR3 in DNA: TGTGCCGGGGGGTCGGGGGGCAATCAGCCCCAGCATTTT.